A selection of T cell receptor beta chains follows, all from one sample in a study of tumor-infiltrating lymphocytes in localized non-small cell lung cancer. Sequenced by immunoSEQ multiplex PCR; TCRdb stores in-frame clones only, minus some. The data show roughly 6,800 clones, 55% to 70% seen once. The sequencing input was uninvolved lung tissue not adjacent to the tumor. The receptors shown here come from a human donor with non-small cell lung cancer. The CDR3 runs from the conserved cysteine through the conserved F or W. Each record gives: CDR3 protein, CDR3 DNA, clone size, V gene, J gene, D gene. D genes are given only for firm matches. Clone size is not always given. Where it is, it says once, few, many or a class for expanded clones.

CDR3aa: CASSPGPAEQYF; CDR3nt: TGCGCCAGCAGCCCAGGCCCTGCAGAGCAGTACTTC; abundance: few; v_gene: TRBV5-1; j_gene: TRBJ2-7; d_gene: .
CDR3aa: CASSHPLGGRRGANVLTF; CDR3nt: TGCGCCAGCAGCCACCCTCTGGGGGGGCGAAGAGGGGCCAACGTCCTGACTTTC; abundance: .; v_gene: TRBV4-1; j_gene: TRBJ2-6; d_gene: .
CDR3aa: CASSQGQVNTDTQYF; CDR3nt: TGTGCCAGCAGCCAGGGACAGGTGAACACAGATACGCAGTATTTT; abundance: large; v_gene: TRBV5-4; j_gene: TRBJ2-3; d_gene: TRBD1
CDR3aa: CASSTGGEEKLFF; CDR3nt: TGTGCCAGTAGTACCGGGGGGGAGGAAAAACTGTTTTTT; abundance: .; v_gene: TRBV19; j_gene: TRBJ1-4; d_gene: .
CDR3aa: CASSQERGLAGANTGELFF; CDR3nt: TGTGCCAGCAGCCAAGAGAGGGGACTAGCGGGGGCCAACACCGGGGAGCTGTTTTTT; abundance: few; v_gene: TRBV4-2; j_gene: TRBJ2-2; d_gene: TRBD2
CDR3aa: CATAPGGTEAFF; CDR3nt: TGTGCCACGGCCCCAGGCGGAACTGAAGCTTTCTTT; abundance: once; v_gene: TRBV10-3; j_gene: TRBJ1-1; d_gene: .
CDR3aa: CASSSDRAYGYTF; CDR3nt: TGTGCCAGCAGCTCGGACAGGGCCTATGGCTACACCTTC; abundance: .; v_gene: TRBV7-2; j_gene: TRBJ1-2; d_gene: TRBD1
CDR3aa: CASSKDTSSTDTQYF; CDR3nt: TGTGCCAGTAGTAAGGACACCTCATCAACAGATACGCAGTATTTT; abundance: few; v_gene: TRBV19; j_gene: TRBJ2-3; d_gene: .
CDR3aa: CAWSREGRTGNEQFF; CDR3nt: TGTGCCTGGAGTCGAGAGGGCCGAACGGGCAATGAGCAGTTCTTC; abundance: once; v_gene: TRBV30; j_gene: TRBJ2-1; d_gene: .
CDR3aa: CAWSPRTGFKRTGANVLTF; CDR3nt: TGTGCCTGGAGTCCGAGGACGGGGTTCAAAAGGACTGGGGCCAACGTCCTGACTTTC; abundance: .; v_gene: TRBV30; j_gene: TRBJ2-6; d_gene: .
CDR3aa: CASSVRDRGPAGYTF; CDR3nt: TGTGCCAGCAGCGTCCGGGACAGGGGGCCGGCTGGCTACACCTTC; abundance: .; v_gene: TRBV5-8; j_gene: TRBJ1-2; d_gene: TRBD1
CDR3aa: CASSIQGRDGEAFF; CDR3nt: TGTGCCAGCAGTATACAGGGGCGGGATGGTGAAGCTTTCTTT; abundance: .; v_gene: TRBV2; j_gene: TRBJ1-1; d_gene: TRBD1
CDR3aa: CASGWGGTPYEQYF; CDR3nt: TGTGCCAGCGGATGGGGGGGTACACCCTACGAGCAGTACTTC; abundance: .; v_gene: TRBV27; j_gene: TRBJ2-7; d_gene: TRBD2
CDR3aa: CAIRKGQGSTDTQYF; CDR3nt: TGTGCCATCAGAAAAGGACAGGGGAGCACAGATACGCAGTATTTT; abundance: .; v_gene: TRBV10-3; j_gene: TRBJ2-3; d_gene: TRBD1
CDR3aa: CASSLAFTGANYGYTF; CDR3nt: TGCGCCAGCAGCTTGGCGTTTACAGGGGCGAACTATGGCTACACCTTC; abundance: .; v_gene: TRBV5-1; j_gene: TRBJ1-2; d_gene: TRBD1
CDR3aa: CSVGPEAFF; CDR3nt: TGCAGCGTAGGGCCTGAAGCTTTCTTT; abundance: .; v_gene: TRBV29-1; j_gene: TRBJ1-1; d_gene: .
CDR3aa: CASSLRRENTGELFF; CDR3nt: TGTGCCAGCAGCTTGCGCAGGGAAAACACCGGGGAGCTGTTTTTT; abundance: .; v_gene: TRBV4-2; j_gene: TRBJ2-2; d_gene: .
CDR3aa: CASTTRAASTWYF; CDR3nt: TGTGCCAGCACCACAAGGGCGGCTAGTACATGGTACTTC; abundance: few; v_gene: TRBV11-1; j_gene: TRBJ2-5; d_gene: .
CDR3aa: CAWSVVADREYF; CDR3nt: TGTGCCTGGAGTGTGGTCGCGGACAGGGAGTACTTC; abundance: .; v_gene: TRBV30; j_gene: TRBJ2-7; d_gene: TRBD1
CDR3aa: CASSLAPYHGYTF; CDR3nt: TGTGCCAGCAGCTTAGCACCTTACCATGGCTACACCTTC; abundance: medium-sized; v_gene: TRBV7-8; j_gene: TRBJ1-2; d_gene: .
CDR3aa: CASSWGGQGQETQYF; CDR3nt: TGCGCCAGCAGCTGGGGGGGACAGGGGCAAGAGACCCAGTACTTC; abundance: .; v_gene: TRBV5-1; j_gene: TRBJ2-5; d_gene: TRBD1
CDR3aa: CASSPWGSGANVLTF; CDR3nt: TGTGCCAGCAGCCCATGGGGCTCTGGGGCCAACGTCCTGACTTTC; abundance: once; v_gene: TRBV9; j_gene: TRBJ2-6; d_gene: .
CDR3aa: CASSIALEGFNEQYF; CDR3nt: TGTGCCAGTAGTATTGCGTTGGAGGGTTTCAACGAGCAGTACTTC; abundance: .; v_gene: TRBV19; j_gene: TRBJ2-7; d_gene: .
CDR3aa: CAWSMTGDGQPQHF; CDR3nt: TGTGCCTGGAGTATGACAGGGGATGGGCAGCCCCAGCATTTT; abundance: large; v_gene: TRBV30; j_gene: TRBJ1-5; d_gene: TRBD1
CDR3aa: CASRIGSGTEPRRTF; CDR3nt: TGTGCCAGCAGAATAGGATCCGGGACGGAGCCCCGGCGCACCTTC; abundance: .; v_gene: TRBV2; j_gene: TRBJ1-2; d_gene: .
CDR3aa: CASGVRRETQYF; CDR3nt: TGTGCCAGCGGTGTCCGGAGAGAGACCCAGTACTTC; abundance: .; v_gene: TRBV27; j_gene: TRBJ2-5; d_gene: .
CDR3aa: CASSLPGQGLSPLHF; CDR3nt: TGTGCCAGCAGTTTGCCCGGACAGGGTTTATCACCCCTCCACTTT; abundance: once; v_gene: TRBV28; j_gene: TRBJ1-6; d_gene: TRBD1
CDR3aa: CASSLVRGKNTEAFF; CDR3nt: TGTGCCAGCAGCTTGGTACGGGGGAAGAACACTGAAGCTTTCTTT; abundance: .; v_gene: TRBV5-4; j_gene: TRBJ1-1; d_gene: .
CDR3aa: CASSAGQGGDTQYF; CDR3nt: TGTGCCAGCAGTGCAGGACAGGGGGGAGATACGCAGTATTTT; abundance: .; v_gene: TRBV6-1; j_gene: TRBJ2-3; d_gene: TRBD1
CDR3aa: CASSYSRNSNQPQHF; CDR3nt: TGTGCCAGCAGTTACTCGAGAAATAGCAATCAGCCCCAGCATTTT; abundance: few; v_gene: TRBV6-5; j_gene: TRBJ1-5; d_gene: .
CDR3aa: CASRRTGGTEAFF; CDR3nt: TGTGCCAGCAGGCGGACAGGAGGTACTGAAGCTTTCTTT; abundance: few; v_gene: TRBV6-5; j_gene: TRBJ1-1; d_gene: TRBD1
CDR3aa: CASSAAGATYGYTF; CDR3nt: TGTGCCAGCAGCGCCGCCGGGGCCACCTATGGCTACACCTTC; abundance: once; v_gene: TRBV25-1; j_gene: TRBJ1-2; d_gene: .
CDR3aa: CSVVERGNQPQHF; CDR3nt: TGCAGCGTTGTTGAGAGAGGCAATCAGCCCCAGCATTTT; abundance: medium-sized; v_gene: TRBV29-1; j_gene: TRBJ1-5; d_gene: .
CDR3aa: CASSLGDQPDLF; CDR3nt: TGTGCCAGCAGCTTGGGGGATCAGCCGGACCTCTTC; abundance: .; v_gene: TRBV5-1; j_gene: TRBJ1-2; d_gene: .
CDR3aa: CASSIRQAYGYTF; CDR3nt: TGTGCCAGTAGTATCCGACAGGCGTATGGCTACACCTTC; abundance: .; v_gene: TRBV19; j_gene: TRBJ1-2; d_gene: .
CDR3aa: CASSASEGEGGRNYGYTF; CDR3nt: TGTGCCAGCAGTGCATCTGAGGGCGAGGGAGGAAGAAACTATGGCTACACCTTC; abundance: .; v_gene: TRBV6-1; j_gene: TRBJ1-2; d_gene: .
CDR3aa: CASRTGLAGELFF; CDR3nt: TGTGCCAGCAGGACAGGTTTGGCCGGGGAGCTGTTTTTT; abundance: medium-sized; v_gene: TRBV7-3; j_gene: TRBJ2-2; d_gene: .
CDR3aa: CASRGSTSNQPQHF; CDR3nt: TGTGCCAGTAGGGGGTCAACTAGCAATCAGCCCCAGCATTTT; abundance: .; v_gene: TRBV19; j_gene: TRBJ1-5; d_gene: .
CDR3aa: CAWSFRLTGMGTEAFF; CDR3nt: TGTGCCTGGAGTTTTCGTCTGACAGGGATGGGCACTGAAGCTTTCTTT; abundance: once; v_gene: TRBV30; j_gene: TRBJ1-1; d_gene: TRBD1